These T cell receptor beta chains were read from a single sample in a study of blood T cell repertoires in COVID-19. The data were produced by immunoSEQ multiplex PCR, yet TCRdb's version contains in-frame clones alone and is incomplete. Here the sample spans 95,000 to 150,000 clones, about 82% being singletons. What was sequenced was peripheral blood. Receptors were obtained from a man between 60 and 75 years old with active or convalescent COVID-19. The conserved cysteine and the conserved F or W are not part of the CDR3 here. The size field is filled for only some rows; it gives once, few, many or a size class.

clone size: NA; V gene: TRBV19; CDR3 protein: ASSMGGETGELF
clone size: NA; V gene: TRBV10-3; CDR3 protein: AISDLGQDASTDTQY
clone size: NA; V gene: TRBV6-2/TRBV6-3; CDR3 protein: ASTPPGSNQPQH
clone size: NA; V gene: TRBV19; CDR3 protein: ASIPRDSNTEAF
clone size: NA; V gene: TRBV14; CDR3 protein: ASSQDPGTSGRLFYEQY
clone size: NA; V gene: TRBV12-3/TRBV12-4; CDR3 protein: ASSLLGTQY
clone size: NA; V gene: TRBV4-3; CDR3 protein: ASSQDIGTGAEGPQH
clone size: NA; V gene: TRBV7-9; CDR3 protein: ASTRAYEQY
clone size: NA; V gene: TRBV13; CDR3 protein: ASSPTSGLTGELF
clone size: NA; V gene: TRBV5-4; CDR3 protein: ASSLIAQAGTEAF
clone size: few; V gene: TRBV5-1; CDR3 protein: ASSLGGTGSSYEQY
clone size: NA; V gene: TRBV7-9; CDR3 protein: ASSLRTGHEQF
clone size: NA; V gene: TRBV28; CDR3 protein: ASRYRGYTGELF
clone size: NA; V gene: TRBV5-6; CDR3 protein: ASTTLLEGTGDYNEQF
clone size: NA; V gene: TRBV7-9; CDR3 protein: ASSPFPGNSPLH
clone size: NA; V gene: TRBV28; CDR3 protein: ASRAGTSGNTDTQY
clone size: NA; V gene: TRBV4-1; CDR3 protein: ASSQVDRTSNQPQH
clone size: NA; V gene: TRBV14; CDR3 protein: ASSQDQGPYEQY
clone size: NA; V gene: TRBV19; CDR3 protein: ASRNRGNTEAF
clone size: few; V gene: TRBV28; CDR3 protein: AVQSGTSEKLF
clone size: NA; V gene: TRBV29-1; CDR3 protein: SVGTGLADNTGELF
clone size: NA; V gene: TRBV28; CDR3 protein: ASSSRHSQETQY
clone size: NA; V gene: TRBV5-1; CDR3 protein: ASSDPRQGGDYGYT
clone size: few; V gene: TRBV2; CDR3 protein: ASSVGTRAYEQY
clone size: NA; V gene: TRBV5-1; CDR3 protein: ASSFDNSYNEQF
clone size: many; V gene: TRBV5-4; CDR3 protein: ASSSGRTAYEQY
clone size: NA; V gene: TRBV7-2; CDR3 protein: ASSPSGNTEAF
clone size: NA; V gene: TRBV10-2; CDR3 protein: ASSDSVQANSSYEQY
clone size: NA; V gene: TRBV27; CDR3 protein: ASSPQGILDEQY
clone size: few; V gene: TRBV29-1; CDR3 protein: SVGGRSNEKLF
clone size: NA; V gene: TRBV7-9; CDR3 protein: ASTLPDSNYGYT
clone size: NA; V gene: TRBV27; CDR3 protein: DRGDLHEQF
clone size: NA; V gene: TRBV11-2; CDR3 protein: ASSYLAGFNEQF
clone size: NA; V gene: TRBV25-1; CDR3 protein: ASSESLGATDTQY
clone size: NA; V gene: TRBV7-9; CDR3 protein: ASSSTGGSGNTIY
clone size: NA; V gene: TRBV7-3; CDR3 protein: ASSQTGTTNQPQH
clone size: NA; V gene: TRBV5-4; CDR3 protein: ASSTGTRRNEKLF
clone size: NA; V gene: TRBV21-1; CDR3 protein: ASIPRAFSGRQQETQY
clone size: NA; V gene: TRBV4-3; CDR3 protein: ASSQALAGGVGNTQY
clone size: NA; V gene: TRBV28; CDR3 protein: ASRSLGLAGNNEQF
clone size: NA; V gene: TRBV12-3/TRBV12-4; CDR3 protein: ASSPRRAQGYT
clone size: NA; V gene: TRBV19; CDR3 protein: ASRTGLDSPLH
clone size: NA; V gene: TRBV29-1; CDR3 protein: SVEAGAYEQY
clone size: NA; V gene: TRBV2; CDR3 protein: ASIRDNSYEQY
clone size: NA; V gene: TRBV15; CDR3 protein: ATSNPPQSSGANVLT
clone size: NA; V gene: TRBV18; CDR3 protein: ASSPLTFRSGELF
clone size: NA; V gene: TRBV24-1; CDR3 protein: ATSGTSTDTQY
clone size: NA; V gene: TRBV19; CDR3 protein: ATALFGQTSYEQY
clone size: NA; V gene: TRBV4-3; CDR3 protein: ASSQGYGGLNTGELF